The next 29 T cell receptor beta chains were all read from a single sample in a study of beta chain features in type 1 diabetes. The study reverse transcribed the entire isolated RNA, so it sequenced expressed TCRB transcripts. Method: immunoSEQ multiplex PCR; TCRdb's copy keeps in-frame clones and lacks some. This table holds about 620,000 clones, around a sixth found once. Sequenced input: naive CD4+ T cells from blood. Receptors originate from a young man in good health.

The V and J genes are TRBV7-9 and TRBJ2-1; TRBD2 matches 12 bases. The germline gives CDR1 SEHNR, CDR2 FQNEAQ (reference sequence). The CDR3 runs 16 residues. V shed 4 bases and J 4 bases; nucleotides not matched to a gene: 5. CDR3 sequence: CASSSLAGGLYNEQFF. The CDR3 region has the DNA TGTGCCAGCAGCTCACTAGCGGGGGGCCTTTACAATGAGCAGTTCTTC.

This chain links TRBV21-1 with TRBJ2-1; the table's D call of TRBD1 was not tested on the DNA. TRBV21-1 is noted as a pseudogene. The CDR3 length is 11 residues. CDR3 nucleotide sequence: TGTGCCAGCAGGGACAGTAATGAGCAGTTCTTC. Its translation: CASRDSNEQFF.

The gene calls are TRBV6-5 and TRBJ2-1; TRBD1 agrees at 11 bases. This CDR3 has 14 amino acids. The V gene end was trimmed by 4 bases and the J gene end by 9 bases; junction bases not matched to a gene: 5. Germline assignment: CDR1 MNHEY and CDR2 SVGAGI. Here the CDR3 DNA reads TGTGCCAGCAGTTCCCCGGGACAGGGGGGTGAGCAGTTCTTC. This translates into CASSSPGQGGEQFF.

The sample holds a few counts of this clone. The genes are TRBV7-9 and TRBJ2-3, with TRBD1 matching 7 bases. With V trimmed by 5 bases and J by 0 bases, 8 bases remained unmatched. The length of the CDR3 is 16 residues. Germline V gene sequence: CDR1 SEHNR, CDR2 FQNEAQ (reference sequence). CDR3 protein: CASSPRLDRSTDTQYF. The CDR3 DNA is TGTGCCAGCAGCCCTAGGCTGGACAGGAGCACAGATACGCAGTATTTT.

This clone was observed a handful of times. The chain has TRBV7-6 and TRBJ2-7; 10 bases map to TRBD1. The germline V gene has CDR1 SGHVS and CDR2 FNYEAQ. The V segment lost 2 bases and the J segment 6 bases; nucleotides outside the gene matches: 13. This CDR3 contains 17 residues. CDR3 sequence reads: CASSLPPGQGEWREQYF. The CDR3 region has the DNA TGTGCCAGCAGCTTACCTCCCGGACAGGGGGAATGGCGCGAGCAGTACTTC.

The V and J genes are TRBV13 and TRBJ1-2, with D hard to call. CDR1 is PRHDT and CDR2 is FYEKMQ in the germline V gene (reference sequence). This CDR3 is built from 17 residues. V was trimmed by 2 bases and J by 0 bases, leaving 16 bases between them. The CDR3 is CASSLRLGRLSNYGYTF. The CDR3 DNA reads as TGTGCCAGCAGCTTACGGCTCGGGCGGCTCTCTAACTATGGCTACACCTTC.

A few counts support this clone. The CDR3 DNA follows: TGCGCCAGCAGCCAAGATTGGAGACTAGCGGGGGGGGAGACCCAGTACTTC. Encoded protein: CASSQDWRLAGGETQYF. The chain links TRBV4-3 to TRBJ2-5; 14 bases fit TRBD2. Trimming removed 0 bases from V and 5 bases from J; junction bases left unmatched: 5. The CDR3 extends over 17 amino acids. Germline CDR1 LGHNA, CDR2 YSLEER.

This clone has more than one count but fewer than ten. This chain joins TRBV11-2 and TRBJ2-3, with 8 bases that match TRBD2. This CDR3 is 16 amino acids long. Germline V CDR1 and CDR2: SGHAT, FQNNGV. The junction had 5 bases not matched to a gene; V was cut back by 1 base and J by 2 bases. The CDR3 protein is CASSLAAGGLTDTQYF. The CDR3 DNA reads TGTGCCAGCAGCTTAGCGGCGGGGGGCCTCACAGATACGCAGTATTTT.

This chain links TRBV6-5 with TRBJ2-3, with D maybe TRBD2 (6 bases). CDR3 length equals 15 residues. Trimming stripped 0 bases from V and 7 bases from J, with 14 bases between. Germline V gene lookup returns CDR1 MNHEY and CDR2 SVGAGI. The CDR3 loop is CASSYSGSGLNTQYF. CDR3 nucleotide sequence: TGTGCCAGCAGTTACTCTGGCTCGGGACTTAATACGCAGTATTTT.

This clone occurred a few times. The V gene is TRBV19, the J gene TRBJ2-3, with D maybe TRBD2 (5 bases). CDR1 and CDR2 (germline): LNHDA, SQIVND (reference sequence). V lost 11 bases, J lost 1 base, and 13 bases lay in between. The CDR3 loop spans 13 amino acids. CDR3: CAPRGPCTDTQYF. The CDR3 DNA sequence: TGTGCCCCAAGAGGGCCCTGCACAGATACGCAGTATTTT. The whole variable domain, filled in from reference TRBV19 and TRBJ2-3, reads DGGITQSPKYLFRKEGQNVTLSCEQNLNHDAMYWYRQDPGQGLRLIYYSQIVNDFQKGDIAEGYSVSREKKESFPLTVTSAQKNPTAFYLCAPRGPCTDTQYFGPGTRLTVL.

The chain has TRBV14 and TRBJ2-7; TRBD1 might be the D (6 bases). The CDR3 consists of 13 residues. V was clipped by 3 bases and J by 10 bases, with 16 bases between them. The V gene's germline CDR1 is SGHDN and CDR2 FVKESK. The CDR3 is CASSHGQGRTQYF. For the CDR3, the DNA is TGTGCCAGCAGCCATGGCCAGGGGCGAACCCAGTACTTC.

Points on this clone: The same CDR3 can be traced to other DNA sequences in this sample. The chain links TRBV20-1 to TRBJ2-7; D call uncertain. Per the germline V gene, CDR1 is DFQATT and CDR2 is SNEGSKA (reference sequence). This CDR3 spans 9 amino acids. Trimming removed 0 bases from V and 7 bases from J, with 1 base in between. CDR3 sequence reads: CSAREEQYF. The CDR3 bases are TGCAGTGCTAGAGAAGAGCAGTACTTC.

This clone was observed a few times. The CDR3 here is CAISEFLQSSGNTIYF. Written as DNA, the CDR3 is TGTGCCATCAGTGAGTTTCTACAAAGCTCTGGAAACACCATATATTTT. This chain connects TRBV10-3 to TRBJ1-3; unclear D gene. V was cut by 1 base and J by 0 bases, with 10 bases left in between. The CDR3 has 16 residues. The germline CDR1 and CDR2 sequences are ENHRY and SYGVKD.

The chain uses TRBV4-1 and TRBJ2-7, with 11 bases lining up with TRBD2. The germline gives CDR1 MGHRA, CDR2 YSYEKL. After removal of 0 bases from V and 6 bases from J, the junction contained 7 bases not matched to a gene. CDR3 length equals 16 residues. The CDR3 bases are TGCGCCAGCAGCCAAGATAGCGGGAGGGCCCCGGGCGAGCAGTACTTC. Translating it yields CASSQDSGRAPGEQYF.

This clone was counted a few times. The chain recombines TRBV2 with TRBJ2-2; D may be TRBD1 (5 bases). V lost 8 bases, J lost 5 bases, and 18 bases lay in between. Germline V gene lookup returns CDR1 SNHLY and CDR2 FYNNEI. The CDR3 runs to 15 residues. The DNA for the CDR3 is TGTGCCAGCCACCCGTGGCAGGGCCAAACCGGGGAGCTGTTTTTT. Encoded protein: CASHPWQGQTGELFF.

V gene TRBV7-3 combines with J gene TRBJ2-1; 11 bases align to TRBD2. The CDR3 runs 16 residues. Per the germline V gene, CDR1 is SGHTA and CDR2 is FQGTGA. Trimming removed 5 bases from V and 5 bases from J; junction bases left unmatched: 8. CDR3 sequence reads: CASSLKLAGANNEQFF. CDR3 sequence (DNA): TGTGCCAGCAGCCTAAAACTAGCGGGAGCAAACAATGAGCAGTTCTTC.

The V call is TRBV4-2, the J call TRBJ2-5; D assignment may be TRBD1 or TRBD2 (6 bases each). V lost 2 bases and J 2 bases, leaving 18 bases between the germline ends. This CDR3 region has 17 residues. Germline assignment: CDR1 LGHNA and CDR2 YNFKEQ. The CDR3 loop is CASSQLEGDGRQETQYF. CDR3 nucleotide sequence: TGTGCCAGCAGCCAACTGGAGGGGGACGGAAGACAAGAGACCCAGTACTTC.

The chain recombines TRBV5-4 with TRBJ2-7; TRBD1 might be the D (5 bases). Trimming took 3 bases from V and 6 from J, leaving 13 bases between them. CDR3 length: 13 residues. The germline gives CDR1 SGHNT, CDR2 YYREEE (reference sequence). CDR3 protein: CASSYSPGREQYF. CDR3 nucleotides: TGTGCCAGCAGCTACTCGCCAGGGCGCGAGCAGTACTTC. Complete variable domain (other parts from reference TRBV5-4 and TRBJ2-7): ETGVTQSPTHLIKTRGQQVTLRCSSQSGHNTVSWYQQALGQGPQFIFQYYREEENGRGNFPPRFSGLQFPNYSSELNVNALELDDSALYLCASSYSPGREQYFGPGTRLTVT.

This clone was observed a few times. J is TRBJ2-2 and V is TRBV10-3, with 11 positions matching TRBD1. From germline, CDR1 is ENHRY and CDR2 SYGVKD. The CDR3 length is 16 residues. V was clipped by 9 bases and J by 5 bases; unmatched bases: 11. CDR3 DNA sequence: TGTGCCATATCCCCATACGGGACAGGGGGAACCGGGGAGCTGTTTTTT. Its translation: CAISPYGTGGTGELFF.

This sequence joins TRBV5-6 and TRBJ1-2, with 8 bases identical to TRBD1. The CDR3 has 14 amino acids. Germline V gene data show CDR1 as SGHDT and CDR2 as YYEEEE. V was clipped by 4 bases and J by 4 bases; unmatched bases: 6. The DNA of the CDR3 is TGTGCCAGCAGCGGAGGGACAGGTTCCTATGGCTACACCTTC. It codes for CASSGGTGSYGYTF.

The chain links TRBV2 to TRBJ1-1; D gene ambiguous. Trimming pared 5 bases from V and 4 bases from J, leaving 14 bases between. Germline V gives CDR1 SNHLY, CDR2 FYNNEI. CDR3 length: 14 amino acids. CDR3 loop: CASSFAPRGTEAFF. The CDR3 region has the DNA TGTGCCAGCAGTTTTGCCCCTCGAGGCACTGAAGCTTTCTTT.

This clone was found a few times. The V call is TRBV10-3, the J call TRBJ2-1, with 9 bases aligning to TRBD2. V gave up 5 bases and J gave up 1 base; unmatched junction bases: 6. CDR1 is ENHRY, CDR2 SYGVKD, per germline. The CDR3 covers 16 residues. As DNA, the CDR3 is TGTGCCATCAGTCCCCTCAGCGGGGGGTCCTACAATGAGCAGTTCTTC. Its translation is CAISPLSGGSYNEQFF.

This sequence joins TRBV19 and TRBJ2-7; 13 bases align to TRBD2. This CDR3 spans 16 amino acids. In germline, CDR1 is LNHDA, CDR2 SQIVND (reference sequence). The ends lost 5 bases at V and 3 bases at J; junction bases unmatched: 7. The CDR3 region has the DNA TGTGCCAGTAGTGTGGGGACTAGCGGGACTATCTACGAGCAGTACTTC. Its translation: CASSVGTSGTIYEQYF. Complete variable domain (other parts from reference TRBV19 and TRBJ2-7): DGGITQSPKYLFRKEGQNVTLSCEQNLNHDAMYWYRQDPGQGLRLIYYSQIVNDFQKGDIAEGYSVSREKKESFPLTVTSAQKNPTAFYLCASSVGTSGTIYEQYFGPGTRLTVT.

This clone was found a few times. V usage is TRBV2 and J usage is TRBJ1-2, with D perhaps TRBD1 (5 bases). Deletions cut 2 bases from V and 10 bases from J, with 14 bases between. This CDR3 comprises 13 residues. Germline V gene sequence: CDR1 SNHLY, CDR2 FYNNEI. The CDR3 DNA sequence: TGTGCCAGCAGTGAAATTCAGGGAGTCCCCTACACCTTC. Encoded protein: CASSEIQGVPYTF.

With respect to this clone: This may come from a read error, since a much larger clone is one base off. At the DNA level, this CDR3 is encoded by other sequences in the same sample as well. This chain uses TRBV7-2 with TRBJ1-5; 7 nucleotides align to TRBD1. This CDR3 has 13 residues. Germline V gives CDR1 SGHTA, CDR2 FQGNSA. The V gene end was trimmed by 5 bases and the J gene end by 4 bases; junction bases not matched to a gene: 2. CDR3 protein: CASSQGGNQPQHF. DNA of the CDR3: TGTGCCAGCAGCCAGGGGGGAAATCAGCCCCAGCATTTT.

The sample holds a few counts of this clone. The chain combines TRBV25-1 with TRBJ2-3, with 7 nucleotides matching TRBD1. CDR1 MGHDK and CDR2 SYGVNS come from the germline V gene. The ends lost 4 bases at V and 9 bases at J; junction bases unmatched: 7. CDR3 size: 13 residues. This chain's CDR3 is CASSVPGTVTQYF. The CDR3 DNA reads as TGTGCCAGCAGTGTGCCCGGGACAGTCACGCAGTATTTT.

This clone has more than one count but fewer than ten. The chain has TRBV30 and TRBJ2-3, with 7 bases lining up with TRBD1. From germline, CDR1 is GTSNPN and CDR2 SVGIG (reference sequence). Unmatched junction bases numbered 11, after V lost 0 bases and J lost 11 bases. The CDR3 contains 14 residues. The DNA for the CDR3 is TGTGCCTGGAGTGTGGGGACAGCCCCTTTCGGGCAGTATTTT. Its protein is CAWSVGTAPFGQYF.

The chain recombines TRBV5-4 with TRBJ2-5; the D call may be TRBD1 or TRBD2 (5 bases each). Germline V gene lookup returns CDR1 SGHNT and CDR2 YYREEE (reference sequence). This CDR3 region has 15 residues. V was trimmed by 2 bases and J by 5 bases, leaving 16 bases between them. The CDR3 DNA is TGTGCCAGCAGCTTCGCTCTTAGGGGACGGGAGACCCAGTACTTC. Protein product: CASSFALRGRETQYF.

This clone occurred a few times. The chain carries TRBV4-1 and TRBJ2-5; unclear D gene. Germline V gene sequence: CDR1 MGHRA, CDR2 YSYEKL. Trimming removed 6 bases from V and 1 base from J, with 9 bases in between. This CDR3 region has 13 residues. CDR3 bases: TGCGCCAGCAGGTTGGGGTTCCAAGAGACCCAGTACTTC. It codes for CASRLGFQETQYF.